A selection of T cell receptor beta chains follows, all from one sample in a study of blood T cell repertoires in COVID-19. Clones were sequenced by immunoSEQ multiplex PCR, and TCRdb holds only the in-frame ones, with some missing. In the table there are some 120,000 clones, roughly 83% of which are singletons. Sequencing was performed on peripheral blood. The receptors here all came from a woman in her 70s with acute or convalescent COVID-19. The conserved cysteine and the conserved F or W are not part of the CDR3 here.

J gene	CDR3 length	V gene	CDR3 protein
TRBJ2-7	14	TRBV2	ASSASPLAVVHEQY
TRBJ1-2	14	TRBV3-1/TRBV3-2	ASSQGGVGAGRGYT
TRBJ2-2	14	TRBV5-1	ASSTGTGRRTGELF
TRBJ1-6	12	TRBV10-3	AISTGVRNSPLH
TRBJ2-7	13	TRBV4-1	ARGITSGRADEQY
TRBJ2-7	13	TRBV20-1	SASSRGQFPYEQY
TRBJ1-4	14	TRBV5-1	ASSLGQAATNEKLF
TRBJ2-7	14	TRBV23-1	ASRPRGLAGDNEQY
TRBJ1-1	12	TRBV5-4	ASSRQKENTEAF
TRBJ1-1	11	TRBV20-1	SASGGVNTEAF
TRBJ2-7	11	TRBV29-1	SVVPQGAGEQY
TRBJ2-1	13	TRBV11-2	ASSFIAGVDSEQF
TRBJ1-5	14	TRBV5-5	ASSVPGQGLGQPQH
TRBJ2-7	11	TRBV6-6	ASTRGETYEQY
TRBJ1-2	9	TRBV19	ATGKNYGYT
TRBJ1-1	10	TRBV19	ASSFLDRDAF
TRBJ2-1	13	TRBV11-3	ASSVRQADYNEQF
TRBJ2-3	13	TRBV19	ASSLQRGGLDTQY
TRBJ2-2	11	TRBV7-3	ASSQLVSGELF
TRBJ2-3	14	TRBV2	ASSEARQGVTDTQY
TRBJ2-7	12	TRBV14	ASSPLTTSYEQY
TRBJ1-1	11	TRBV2	ASSSDRNTEAF
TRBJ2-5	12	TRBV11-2	ASSLGSNQETQY
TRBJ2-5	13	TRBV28	ASSSPLGVGETQY
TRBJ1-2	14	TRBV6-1	ASSEVGGTGKYGYT
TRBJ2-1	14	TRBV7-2	ASSSPTSGRMNEQF
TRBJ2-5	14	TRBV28	ASSLRGLTVHGTQY
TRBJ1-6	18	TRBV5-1	ASSYPEGQFGESYNSPLH
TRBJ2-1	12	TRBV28	ATLPRTGINEQF
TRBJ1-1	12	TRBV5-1	ASSFTGADTEAF
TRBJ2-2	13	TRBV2	ASSEVRGGTGELF
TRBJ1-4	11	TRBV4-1	ASSQDNWEKLF
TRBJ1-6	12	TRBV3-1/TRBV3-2	ASSQRPGDSPLH
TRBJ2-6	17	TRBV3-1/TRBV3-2	ASSSPLSGGPSGANVLT
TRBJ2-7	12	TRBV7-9	ASSPGQGGYEQY
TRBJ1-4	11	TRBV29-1	SVEGGGGEKLF
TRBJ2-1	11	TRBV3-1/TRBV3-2	ASSQDSGREQF
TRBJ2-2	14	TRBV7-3	ASSSVRGRGTGELF
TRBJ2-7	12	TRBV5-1	ASSPRGGFGEQY
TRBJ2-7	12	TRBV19	ASREQGRPYEQY
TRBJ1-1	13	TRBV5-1	ASSLEGRMNTEAF
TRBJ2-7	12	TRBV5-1	ASSVGTGLYEQY
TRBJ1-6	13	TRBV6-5	ASSYRPSLGSPLH
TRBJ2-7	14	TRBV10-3	AISESPTRTSYEQY
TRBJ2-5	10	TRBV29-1	SVRQGGETQY
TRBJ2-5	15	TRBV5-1	ASSLDTLAGGQETQY
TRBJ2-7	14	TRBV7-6	ASSLSSSGGIDEQY
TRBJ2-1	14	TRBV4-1	ASSDSPSGNYNEQF
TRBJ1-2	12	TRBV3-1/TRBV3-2	ASSLNRGQSGYT
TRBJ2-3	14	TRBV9	ASSVGIAGSTDTQY